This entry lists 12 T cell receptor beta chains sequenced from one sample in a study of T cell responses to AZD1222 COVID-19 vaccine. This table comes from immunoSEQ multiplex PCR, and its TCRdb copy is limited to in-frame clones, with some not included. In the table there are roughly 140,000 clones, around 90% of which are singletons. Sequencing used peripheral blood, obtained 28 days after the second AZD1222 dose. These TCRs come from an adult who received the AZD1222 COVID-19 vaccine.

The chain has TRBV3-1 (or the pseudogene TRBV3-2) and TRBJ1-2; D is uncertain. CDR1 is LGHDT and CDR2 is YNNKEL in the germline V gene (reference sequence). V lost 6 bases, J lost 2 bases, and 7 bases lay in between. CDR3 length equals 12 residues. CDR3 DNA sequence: TGTGCCAGCAGTGCAGAAAACTATGGCTACACCTTC. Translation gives CASSAENYGYTF.

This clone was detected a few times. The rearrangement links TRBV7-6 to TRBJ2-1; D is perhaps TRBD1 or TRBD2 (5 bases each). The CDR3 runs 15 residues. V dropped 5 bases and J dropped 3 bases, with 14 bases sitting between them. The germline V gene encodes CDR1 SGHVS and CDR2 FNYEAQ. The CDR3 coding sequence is TGTGCCAGCAGCCCTTGGGTGGGACGCTACAATGAGCAGTTCTTC. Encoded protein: CASSPWVGRYNEQFF.

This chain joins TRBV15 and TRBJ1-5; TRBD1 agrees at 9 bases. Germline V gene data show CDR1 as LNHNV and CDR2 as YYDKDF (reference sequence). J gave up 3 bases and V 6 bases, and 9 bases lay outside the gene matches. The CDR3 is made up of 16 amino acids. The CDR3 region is CATRALGQGPNQPQHF. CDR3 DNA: TGTGCCACCAGGGCCCTGGGACAGGGACCCAATCAGCCCCAGCATTTT.

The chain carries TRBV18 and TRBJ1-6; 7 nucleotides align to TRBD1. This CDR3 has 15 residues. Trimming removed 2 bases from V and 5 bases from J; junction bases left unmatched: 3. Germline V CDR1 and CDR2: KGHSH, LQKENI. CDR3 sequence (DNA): TGTGCCAGCTCACCAACAGGGGACAATAATTCACCCCTCCACTTT. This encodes CASSPTGDNNSPLHF.

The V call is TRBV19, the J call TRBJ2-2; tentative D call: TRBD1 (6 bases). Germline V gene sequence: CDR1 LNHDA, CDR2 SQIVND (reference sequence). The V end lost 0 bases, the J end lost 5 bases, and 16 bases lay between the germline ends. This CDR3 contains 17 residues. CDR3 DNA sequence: TGTGCCAGTAGTATAGATCACGGCAGGGGAAGTACCGGGGAGCTGTTTTTT. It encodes CASSIDHGRGSTGELFF.

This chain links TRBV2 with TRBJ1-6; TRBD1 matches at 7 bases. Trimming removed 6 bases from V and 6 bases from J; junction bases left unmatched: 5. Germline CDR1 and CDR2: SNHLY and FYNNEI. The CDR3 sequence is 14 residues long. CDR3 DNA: TGTGCCAGCAGGGGGGACAGTGTTAATTCACCCCTCCACTTT. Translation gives CASRGDSVNSPLHF. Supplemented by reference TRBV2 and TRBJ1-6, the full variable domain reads EPEVTQTPSHQVTQMGQEVILRCVPISNHLYFYWYRQILGQKVEFLVSFYNNEISEKSEIFDDQFSVERPDGSNFTLKIRSTKLEDSAMYFCASRGDSVNSPLHFGNGTRLTVT.

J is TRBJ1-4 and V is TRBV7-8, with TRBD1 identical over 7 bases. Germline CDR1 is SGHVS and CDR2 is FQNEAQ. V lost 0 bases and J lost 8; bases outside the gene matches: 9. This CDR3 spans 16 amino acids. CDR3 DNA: TGTGCCAGCAGCTTAGCAGACAGGGACAGAGCCGAAAAACTGTTTTTT. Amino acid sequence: CASSLADRDRAEKLFF.

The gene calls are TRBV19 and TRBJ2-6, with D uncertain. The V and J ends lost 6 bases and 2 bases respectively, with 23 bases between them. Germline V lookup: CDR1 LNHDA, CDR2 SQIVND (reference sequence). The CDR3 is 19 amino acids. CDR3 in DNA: TGTGCCAGTAGCAGGACCGCCGCGTCTGGCCCCCCTGGGGCCAACGTCCTGACTTTC. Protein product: CASSRTAASGPPGANVLTF.

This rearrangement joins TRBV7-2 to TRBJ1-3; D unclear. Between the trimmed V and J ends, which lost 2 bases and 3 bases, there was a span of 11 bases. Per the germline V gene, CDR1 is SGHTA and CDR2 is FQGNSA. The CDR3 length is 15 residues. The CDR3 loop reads CASSLLRGVGNTIYF. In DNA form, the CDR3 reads TGTGCCAGCAGCTTATTGAGAGGTGTTGGAAACACCATATATTTT.

The DNA for the CDR3 is TGTGCCAGCAGGACCGGAACGGCCGACTCCGAGCAGTACTTC. Encoded protein: CASRTGTADSEQYF. This chain connects TRBV2 to TRBJ2-7; D not resolved. CDR1 SNHLY and CDR2 FYNNEI come from the germline V gene. V lost 6 bases and J lost 6, with 18 bases in between. The CDR3 is 14 amino acids.

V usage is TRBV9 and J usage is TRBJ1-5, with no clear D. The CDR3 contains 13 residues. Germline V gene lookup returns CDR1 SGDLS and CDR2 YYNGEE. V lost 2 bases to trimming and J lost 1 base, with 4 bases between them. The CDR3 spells CASSVLSNQPQHF. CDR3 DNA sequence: TGTGCCAGCAGCGTTTTGAGCAATCAGCCCCAGCATTTT.

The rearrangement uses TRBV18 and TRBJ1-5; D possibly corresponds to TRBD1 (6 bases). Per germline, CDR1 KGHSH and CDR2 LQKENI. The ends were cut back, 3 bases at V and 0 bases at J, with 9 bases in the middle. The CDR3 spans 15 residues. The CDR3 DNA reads TGTGCCAGCTCACCGGACAGCTATAGCAATCAGCCCCAGCATTTT. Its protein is CASSPDSYSNQPQHF.